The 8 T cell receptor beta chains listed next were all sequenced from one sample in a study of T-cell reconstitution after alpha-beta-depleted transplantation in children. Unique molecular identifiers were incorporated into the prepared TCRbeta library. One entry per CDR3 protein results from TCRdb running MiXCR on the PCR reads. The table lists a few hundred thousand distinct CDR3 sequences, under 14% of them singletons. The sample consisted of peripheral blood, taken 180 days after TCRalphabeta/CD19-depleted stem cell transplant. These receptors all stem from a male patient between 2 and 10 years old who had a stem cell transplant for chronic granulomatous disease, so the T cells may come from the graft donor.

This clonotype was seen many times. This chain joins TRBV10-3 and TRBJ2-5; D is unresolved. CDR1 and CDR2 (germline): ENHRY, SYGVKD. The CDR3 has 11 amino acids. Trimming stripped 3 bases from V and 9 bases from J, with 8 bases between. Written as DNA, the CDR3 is TGTGCCATCAGTGACAGGTCGGCCCAGTACTTC. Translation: CAISDRSAQYF.

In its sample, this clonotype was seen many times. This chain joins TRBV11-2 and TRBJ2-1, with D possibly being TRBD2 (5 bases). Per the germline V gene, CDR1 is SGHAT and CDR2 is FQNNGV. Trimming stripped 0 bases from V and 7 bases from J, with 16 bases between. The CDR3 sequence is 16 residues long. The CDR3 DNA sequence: TGTGCCAGCAGCTTAGAATTACTCCGGGGAGAGAATGAGCAGTTCTTC. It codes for CASSLELLRGENEQFF.

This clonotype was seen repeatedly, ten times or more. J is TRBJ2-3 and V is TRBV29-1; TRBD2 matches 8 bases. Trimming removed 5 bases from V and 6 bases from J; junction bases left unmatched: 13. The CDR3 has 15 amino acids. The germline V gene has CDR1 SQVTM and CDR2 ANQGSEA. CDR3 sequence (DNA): TGCAGCGTTCAAAGGAACAGCGGGAGTTTGGATACGCAGTATTTT. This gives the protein CSVQRNSGSLDTQYF.

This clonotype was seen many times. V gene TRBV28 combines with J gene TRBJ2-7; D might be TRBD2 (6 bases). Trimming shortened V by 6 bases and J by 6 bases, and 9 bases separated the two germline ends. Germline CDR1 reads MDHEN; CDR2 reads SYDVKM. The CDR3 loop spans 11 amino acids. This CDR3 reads CASRRDVEQYF. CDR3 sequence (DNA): TGTGCCAGCAGGCGGGATGTCGAGCAGTACTTC. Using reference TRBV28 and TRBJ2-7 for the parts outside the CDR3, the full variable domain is DVKVTQSSRYLVKRTGEKVFLECVQDMDHENMFWYRQDPGLGLRLIYFSYDVKMKEKGDIPEGYSVSREKKERFSLILESASTNQTSMYLCASRRDVEQYFGPGTRLTVT.

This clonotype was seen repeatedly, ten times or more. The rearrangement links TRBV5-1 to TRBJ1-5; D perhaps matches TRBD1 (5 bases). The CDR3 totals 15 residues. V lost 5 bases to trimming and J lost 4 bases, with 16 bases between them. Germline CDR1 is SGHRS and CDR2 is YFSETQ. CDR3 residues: CASRAGTEYNQPQHF. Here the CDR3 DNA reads TGCGCCAGCAGGGCCGGGACCGAGTATAATCAGCCCCAGCATTTT.

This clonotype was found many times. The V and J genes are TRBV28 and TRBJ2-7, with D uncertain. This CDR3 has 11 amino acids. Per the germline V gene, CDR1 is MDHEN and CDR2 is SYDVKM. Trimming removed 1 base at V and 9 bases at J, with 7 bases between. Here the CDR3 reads CASSLFQTQYF. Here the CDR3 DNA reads TGTGCCAGCAGTTTATTTCAGACGCAGTACTTC.

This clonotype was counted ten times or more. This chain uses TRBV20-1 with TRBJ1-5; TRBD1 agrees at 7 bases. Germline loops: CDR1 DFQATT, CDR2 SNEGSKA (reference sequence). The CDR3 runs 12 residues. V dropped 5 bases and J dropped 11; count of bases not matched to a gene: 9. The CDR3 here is CSAPQGPLAQHF. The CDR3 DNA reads TGCAGTGCTCCACAGGGGCCTCTGGCCCAGCATTTT.

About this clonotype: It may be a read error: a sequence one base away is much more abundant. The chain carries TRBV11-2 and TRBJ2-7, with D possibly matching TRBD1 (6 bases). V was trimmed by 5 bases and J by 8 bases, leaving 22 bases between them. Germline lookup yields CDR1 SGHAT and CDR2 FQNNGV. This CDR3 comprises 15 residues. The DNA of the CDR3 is TGTGCCAGCAGCCTAACGGGGCAGGGGATGTACAAGCAGTACTTC. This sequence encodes CASSLTGQGMYKQYF.